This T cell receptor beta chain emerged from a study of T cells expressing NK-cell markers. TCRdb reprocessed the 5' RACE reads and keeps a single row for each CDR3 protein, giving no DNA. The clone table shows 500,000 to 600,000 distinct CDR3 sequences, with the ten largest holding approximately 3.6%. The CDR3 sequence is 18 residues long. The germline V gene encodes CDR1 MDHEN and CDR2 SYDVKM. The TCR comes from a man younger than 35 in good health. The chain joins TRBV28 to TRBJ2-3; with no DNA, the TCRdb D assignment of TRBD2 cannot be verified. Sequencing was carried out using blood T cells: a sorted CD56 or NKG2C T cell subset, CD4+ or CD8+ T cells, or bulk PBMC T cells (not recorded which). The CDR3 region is CASSPHLGLAGGTDTQYF. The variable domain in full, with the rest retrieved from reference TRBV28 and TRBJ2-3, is DVKVTQSSRYLVKRTGEKVFLECVQDMDHENMFWYRQDPGLGLRLIYFSYDVKMKEKGDIPEGYSVSREKKERFSLILESASTNQTSMYLCASSPHLGLAGGTDTQYFGPGTRLTVL.